The following is a T cell receptor (beta chain) sequence with its context. Its antigen remains unidentified. Relative to the germline gene, one junction end is altered; a read error may explain this. The sample belongs to a study of beta chain features in type 1 diabetes. About the research overall: Similarity in age, gender and cell yields was seen between patients and healthy donors. Findings and caveats of the study: TCRB CDR3s were moderately but significantly shorter in Type 1 diabetes patients in all four CD4+ subsets.

This CDR3 contains 14 residues. Per germline, CDR1 SSHAT and CDR2 FNYEAQ (reference sequence). The authors obtained over 98% purity in all sorted populations. Of the isolated RNA, all was reverse transcribed, and so the sequenced material was expressed TCRB transcripts. TCRdb's table, derived via immunoSEQ multiplex PCR, lists solely in-frame clones and lacks some. This table has about 340,000 clones, roughly 8.8% appearing once. The chain has TRBV7-7 and TRBJ2-1; D unresolved. The sample comprised central memory CD4+ T cells from blood. The TCR sequence derives from a man aged 30 to 45 with type 1 diabetes. The CDR3 is CASSADGVYNEQFF. The CDR3 DNA sequence: TGTGCTAGCAGCGCCGACGGAGTATACAATGAGCAGTTCTTC.